These T cell receptor beta chains were read from a single sample in a study of shared clonotypes between healthy human individuals. Generated by immunoSEQ multiplex PCR, the TCRdb table keeps only in-frame clones and is missing some. This sample has hundreds of thousands of clones, with around four fifths found just once. Sequencing was done on a sample of memory CD4+ T cells sorted from blood. The receptors were gathered from a young man in good health. CDR3s include the opening cysteine and the closing phenylalanine or tryptophan. A D gene is named only where the DNA matches it firmly. Expanded clones get a size class; other rows say once, few or many, or leave the size out.

J gene: TRBJ2-1; clone size: few; V gene: TRBV5-1; D gene: .; CDR3 DNA: TGCGCCAGCAGCCCGGATACGGGCTCCTACAATGAGCAGTTCTTC; CDR3 protein: CASSPDTGSYNEQFF
J gene: TRBJ2-5; clone size: once; V gene: TRBV5-1; D gene: .; CDR3 DNA: TGCGCCAGCGCCGGGGACGACGGGGAGACCCAGTACTTC; CDR3 protein: CASAGDDGETQYF
J gene: TRBJ1-3; clone size: .; V gene: TRBV30; D gene: .; CDR3 DNA: TGTGCCTGGAGTGTAAATGGTCGAAACACCATATATTTT; CDR3 protein: CAWSVNGRNTIYF
J gene: TRBJ2-3; clone size: .; V gene: TRBV19; D gene: TRBD2; CDR3 DNA: TGTGCCAGTAGCCATAGCGGGAGGCCAGATACGCAGTATTTT; CDR3 protein: CASSHSGRPDTQYF
J gene: TRBJ1-2; clone size: .; V gene: TRBV30; D gene: .; CDR3 DNA: TGTGCCTGGAGTGGTTCTGGATTCGGCTACACCTTC; CDR3 protein: CAWSGSGFGYTF
J gene: TRBJ2-7; clone size: .; V gene: TRBV19; D gene: .; CDR3 DNA: TGTGCCAGTAGTCGTCGGGATGGGTACGAGCAGTACTTC; CDR3 protein: CASSRRDGYEQYF
J gene: TRBJ1-2; clone size: few; V gene: TRBV2; D gene: .; CDR3 DNA: TGTGCCAGCAGTGACGCGGGGGGCGGCTATGGCTACACCTTC; CDR3 protein: CASSDAGGGYGYTF
J gene: TRBJ1-1; clone size: many; V gene: TRBV11-1; D gene: .; CDR3 DNA: TGTGCCAGCAGCATATGGCCCTCTGAAGCTTTCTTT; CDR3 protein: CASSIWPSEAFF
J gene: TRBJ2-3; clone size: .; V gene: TRBV5-4; D gene: .; CDR3 DNA: TGTGCCAGCAGCCAAGACAGAGAGGATACGCAGTATTTT; CDR3 protein: CASSQDREDTQYF
J gene: TRBJ2-5; clone size: .; V gene: TRBV5-1; D gene: TRBD1; CDR3 DNA: TGCGCCAGCAGCTTGGCTGGGACAGAAGAGACCCAGTACTTC; CDR3 protein: CASSLAGTEETQYF
J gene: TRBJ2-3; clone size: .; V gene: TRBV5-6; D gene: TRBD2; CDR3 DNA: TGTGCCAGCAGCCGACTAGCACAACTGACAGATACGCAGTATTTT; CDR3 protein: CASSRLAQLTDTQYF
J gene: TRBJ2-7; clone size: .; V gene: TRBV5-1; D gene: TRBD2; CDR3 DNA: TGCGCCAGCAGCGCTAGCGGGGCAACCTACGAGCAGTACTTC; CDR3 protein: CASSASGATYEQYF
J gene: TRBJ2-7; clone size: .; V gene: TRBV9; D gene: TRBD1; CDR3 DNA: TGTGCCAGCAGCTTCGGACAGGGGGACTACGAGCAGTACTTC; CDR3 protein: CASSFGQGDYEQYF
J gene: TRBJ2-7; clone size: .; V gene: TRBV2; D gene: .; CDR3 DNA: TGTGCCAGCAGTCCCGGGACAACCTACGAGCAGTACTTC; CDR3 protein: CASSPGTTYEQYF
J gene: TRBJ2-7; clone size: .; V gene: TRBV7-2; D gene: .; CDR3 DNA: TGTGCCAGCAGTGACCCTAGCATCCCCTACGAGCAGTACTTC; CDR3 protein: CASSDPSIPYEQYF
J gene: TRBJ1-5; clone size: .; V gene: TRBV2; D gene: TRBD1; CDR3 DNA: TGTGCCAGCAGCTACGACAGGGGCAATCAGCCCCAGCATTTT; CDR3 protein: CASSYDRGNQPQHF
J gene: TRBJ2-3; clone size: .; V gene: TRBV6-6; D gene: .; CDR3 DNA: TGTGCCAGCAGATCGACCCGGGGTGATACGCAGTATTTT; CDR3 protein: CASRSTRGDTQYF
J gene: TRBJ1-4; clone size: .; V gene: TRBV19; D gene: .; CDR3 DNA: TGTGCCAGTACCCCGACGGCAACTAATGAAAAACTGTTTTTT; CDR3 protein: CASTPTATNEKLFF
J gene: TRBJ2-3; clone size: once; V gene: TRBV7-3; D gene: .; CDR3 DNA: TGTGCCAGCAGCCCCACGGTGGGTTCAGATACGCAGTATTTT; CDR3 protein: CASSPTVGSDTQYF
J gene: TRBJ2-7; clone size: .; V gene: TRBV27; D gene: TRBD2; CDR3 DNA: TGTGCCAGCAGTCTAGTAGTACTAGCGGGACCGCCGGGGGTCTACGAGCAGTACTTC; CDR3 protein: CASSLVVLAGPPGVYEQYF
J gene: TRBJ2-7; clone size: .; V gene: TRBV14; D gene: .; CDR3 DNA: TGTGCCAGCAGCCGCGGGATCCTAGGGGGCTACGAGCAGTACTTC; CDR3 protein: CASSRGILGGYEQYF
J gene: TRBJ1-5; clone size: few; V gene: TRBV2; D gene: .; CDR3 DNA: TGTGCCAGCAGTCCAACAGGGCCCCCGAATCAGCCCCAGCATTTT; CDR3 protein: CASSPTGPPNQPQHF
J gene: TRBJ2-3; clone size: .; V gene: TRBV19; D gene: TRBD2; CDR3 DNA: TGTGCCAGTTCAACTAGCGGGAGCACAGATACGCAGTATTTT; CDR3 protein: CASSTSGSTDTQYF
J gene: TRBJ2-3; clone size: .; V gene: TRBV7-2; D gene: .; CDR3 DNA: TGTGCCAGCAGCTCACCGGCCATCGAGGCGCAGTATTTT; CDR3 protein: CASSSPAIEAQYF
J gene: TRBJ1-1; clone size: .; V gene: TRBV5-6; D gene: .; CDR3 DNA: TGTGCCAGCAGCTTCGCACCAACAGGAGACAAAGCTTTCTTT; CDR3 protein: CASSFAPTGDKAFF
J gene: TRBJ2-3; clone size: few; V gene: TRBV18; D gene: .; CDR3 DNA: TGTGCCAGCTCACCTGATGGGACCGTAACGCAGTATTTT; CDR3 protein: CASSPDGTVTQYF
J gene: TRBJ2-1; clone size: .; V gene: TRBV6-1; D gene: .; CDR3 DNA: TGTGCCAGCAGTGAGACTTATCTCTCCTACAATGAGCAGTTCTTC; CDR3 protein: CASSETYLSYNEQFF
J gene: TRBJ1-1; clone size: .; V gene: TRBV7-8; D gene: .; CDR3 DNA: TGTGCCAGCAGCTTAGTCCGGGGTGAAGCTTTCTTT; CDR3 protein: CASSLVRGEAFF
J gene: TRBJ2-5; clone size: .; V gene: TRBV18; D gene: .; CDR3 DNA: TGTGCCAGCTCACCGACTCTGGGACTGACCTTCCAAGAGACCCAGTACTTC; CDR3 protein: CASSPTLGLTFQETQYF